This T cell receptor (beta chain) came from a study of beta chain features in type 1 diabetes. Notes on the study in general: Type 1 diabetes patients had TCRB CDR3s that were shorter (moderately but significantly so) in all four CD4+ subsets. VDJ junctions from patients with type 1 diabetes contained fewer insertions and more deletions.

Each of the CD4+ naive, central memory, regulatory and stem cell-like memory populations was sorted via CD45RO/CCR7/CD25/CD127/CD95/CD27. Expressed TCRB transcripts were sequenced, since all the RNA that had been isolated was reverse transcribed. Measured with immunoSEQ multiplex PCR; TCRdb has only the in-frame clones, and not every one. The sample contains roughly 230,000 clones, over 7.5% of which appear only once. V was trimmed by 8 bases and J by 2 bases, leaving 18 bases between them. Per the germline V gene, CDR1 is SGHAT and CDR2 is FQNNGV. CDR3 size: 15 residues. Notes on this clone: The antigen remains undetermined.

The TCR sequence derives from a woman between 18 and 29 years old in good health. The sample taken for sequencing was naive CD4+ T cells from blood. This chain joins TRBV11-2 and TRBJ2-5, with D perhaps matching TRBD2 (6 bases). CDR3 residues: CASRQLRGKQETQYF. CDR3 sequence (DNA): TGTGCCAGCCGACAGTTGCGGGGCAAACAAGAGACCCAGTACTTC.